This entry lists 3 T cell receptor beta chains sequenced from one sample in a study of CD8+ T cells in alopecia areata. Treatment described: oral pan-JAK inhibitor, 5-10 mg twice daily. Following extraction, RNA underwent reverse transcription to cDNA, which served as the sequencing template. TCRdb's table, derived via immunoSEQ multiplex PCR, lists solely in-frame clones and lacks some. The table includes roughly 100,000 clones, around 84% detected once. The sequenced sample was CD8+ T cells sorted from blood, obtained between weeks 30 and 35, from a patient treated with tofacitinib. The source is a human donor with alopecia areata.

The V and J genes are TRBV10-1 and TRBJ2-7, with unresolved D. Germline CDR1 and CDR2: WNHNN and SYGVQD (reference sequence). This CDR3 spans 11 amino acids. The V end lost 0 bases, the J end lost 3 bases, and 0 bases lay between the germline ends. The CDR3 loop reads CASSESYEQYF. In DNA form, the CDR3 reads TGCGCCAGCAGTGAGTCCTACGAGCAGTACTTC.

The gene calls are TRBV29-1 and TRBJ1-2; possible D gene TRBD1, 5 bases. The germline gives CDR1 SQVTM, CDR2 ANQGSEA. V lost 3 bases, J lost 6 bases, and 8 bases lay in between. This CDR3 spans 11 amino acids. Here the CDR3 reads CSVDQGDGYTF. In nucleotides, the CDR3 is TGCAGCGTTGACCAGGGAGATGGCTACACCTTC. Combining the CDR3 with reference TRBV29-1 and TRBJ1-2 gives the whole variable domain SAVISQKPSRDICQRGTSLTIQCQVDSQVTMMFWYRQQPGQSLTLIATANQGSEATYESGFVIDKFPISRPNLTFSTLTVSNMSPEDSSIYLCSVDQGDGYTFGSGTRLTVV.

The V call is TRBV7-8, the J call TRBJ2-7; D may be TRBD1 (6 bases). The CDR3 totals 13 residues. Germline V gene data show CDR1 as SGHVS and CDR2 as FQNEAQ. Trimming cost V 5 bases and J 6 bases, with 14 bases left between them. Written as DNA, the CDR3 is TGTGCCAGCAGCACCCCCCCCAGGGGCGAGCAGTACTTC. Its protein is CASSTPPRGEQYF.